The 10 T cell receptor beta chains below all came from one sample that was sequenced in a study of T cell responses to AZD1222 COVID-19 vaccine. Sequencing was performed with immunoSEQ multiplex PCR; in TCRdb, only in-frame clones are kept and a portion is missing. The table lists some 150,000 clones, 88% of them singletons. The sequencing here drew on peripheral blood, taken 28 days after the second dose of the MenACWY control vaccine. The receptor source for this set is an adult who received the MenACWY meningococcal vaccine as a control.

The chain carries TRBV20-1 and TRBJ1-2; D ambiguous. The CDR3 has 12 residues. CDR1 is DFQATT, CDR2 SNEGSKA, per germline (reference sequence). Trimming removed 3 bases from V and 0 bases from J, with 5 bases in between. The CDR3 DNA sequence: TGCAGTGCTAGTCCGGCTAACTATGGCTACACCTTC. Encoded protein: CSASPANYGYTF.

The chain links TRBV7-8 to TRBJ2-7; TRBD1 might be the D (6 bases). The CDR3 is 17 amino acids. Germline V lookup: CDR1 SGHVS, CDR2 FQNEAQ. Trimming removed 5 bases from V and 1 base from J, with 21 bases in between. The DNA for the CDR3 is TGTGCCAGCAGCCCCCAGTCAGGGGCCGCCCCATCCTACGAGCAGTACTTC. Its protein is CASSPQSGAAPSYEQYF.

The CDR3 loop reads CASSYRDRGPEAFF. DNA for the CDR3: TGTGCCAGCAGTTATCGGGACAGGGGCCCTGAAGCTTTCTTT. This sequence joins TRBV6-6 and TRBJ1-1; TRBD1 aligns across 10 bases. V dropped 3 bases and J dropped 6; count of bases not matched to a gene: 4. Germline-derived CDR1 and CDR2 are MNHNY and SVGAGI (reference sequence). This CDR3 is 14 amino acids long.

The genes are TRBV6-5 and TRBJ1-5; weak D call: TRBD1 (6 bases). Trimming stripped 5 bases from V and 3 bases from J, with 14 bases between. The CDR3 length is 15 residues. Germline loops: CDR1 MNHEY, CDR2 SVGAGI. CDR3 amino acids: CASSPGTKTNQPQHF. CDR3 bases: TGTGCCAGCAGTCCCGGGACAAAGACCAATCAGCCCCAGCATTTT.

The V gene is TRBV19, the J gene TRBJ1-2, with TRBD1 matching over 9 bases. Germline trimming cut 7 bases from V and 4 bases from J; bases unmatched to any gene: 7. This CDR3 is built from 14 residues. Germline V gene sequence: CDR1 LNHDA, CDR2 SQIVND (reference sequence). The CDR3 sequence: CASNYRGQSYGYTF. As DNA, the CDR3 is TGTGCCAGTAATTACAGGGGGCAGAGCTATGGCTACACCTTC.

This clone is a singleton in its sample. This rearrangement joins TRBV25-1 to TRBJ2-7; 8 bases align to TRBD2. The J segment lost 7 bases and the V segment lost 3 bases, leaving 11 bases of the junction unmatched. Germline lookup yields CDR1 MGHDK and CDR2 SYGVNS. The CDR3 has 15 residues. CDR3: CASSDSYSGGLEQYF. The DNA for the CDR3 is TGTGCCAGCAGTGACTCGTACAGCGGGGGACTGGAGCAGTACTTC.

The chain links TRBV5-4 to TRBJ1-2; the match to TRBD1 covers 11 bases. The trim removed 4 bases at V and 4 bases at J, leaving 6 bases unmatched. The germline V gene has CDR1 SGHNT and CDR2 YYREEE (reference sequence). The CDR3 extends over 15 amino acids. DNA for the CDR3: TGTGCCAGCAGCCTCGGACAGGGGGCAAGCTATGGCTACACCTTC. Translation gives CASSLGQGASYGYTF.

The chain links TRBV7-2 to TRBJ2-7; D unclear. V lost 1 base and J lost 0, with 13 bases in between. Germline-derived CDR1 and CDR2 are SGHTA and FQGNSA. This CDR3 has 16 residues. The CDR3 DNA sequence: TGTGCCAGCAGCTTAGGAGGCCAAACCAGCTCCTACGAGCAGTACTTC. This encodes CASSLGGQTSSYEQYF. The whole variable domain, remainder taken from reference TRBV7-2 and TRBJ2-7, is GAGVSQSPSNKVTEKGKDVELRCDPISGHTALYWYRQSLGQGLEFLIYFQGNSAPDKSGLPSDRFSAERTGGSVSTLTIQRTQQEDSAVYLCASSLGGQTSSYEQYFGPGTRLTVT.

This chain uses TRBV5-1 with TRBJ2-1; perhaps TRBD1 as D (6 bases). V lost 5 bases to trimming and J lost 4 bases, with 13 bases between them. The CDR3 totals 14 residues. CDR1 is SGHRS and CDR2 is YFSETQ in the germline V gene. CDR3 nucleotide sequence: TGCGCCAGCAGGGTGGCAGGGGATTACAATGAGCAGTTCTTC. This translates into CASRVAGDYNEQFF.

In its sample, this clone was seen once. The chain links TRBV4-3 to TRBJ1-3; tentatively, D is TRBD1 (6 bases). Germline CDR1 reads LGHNA; CDR2 reads YSLEER. The CDR3 totals 17 residues. V was clipped by 4 bases and J by 0 bases, with 16 bases between them. The DNA of the CDR3 is TGCGCCAGCAGCCGATATACAGGGACAAGCTCTGGAAACACCATATATTTT. Its translation: CASSRYTGTSSGNTIYF.